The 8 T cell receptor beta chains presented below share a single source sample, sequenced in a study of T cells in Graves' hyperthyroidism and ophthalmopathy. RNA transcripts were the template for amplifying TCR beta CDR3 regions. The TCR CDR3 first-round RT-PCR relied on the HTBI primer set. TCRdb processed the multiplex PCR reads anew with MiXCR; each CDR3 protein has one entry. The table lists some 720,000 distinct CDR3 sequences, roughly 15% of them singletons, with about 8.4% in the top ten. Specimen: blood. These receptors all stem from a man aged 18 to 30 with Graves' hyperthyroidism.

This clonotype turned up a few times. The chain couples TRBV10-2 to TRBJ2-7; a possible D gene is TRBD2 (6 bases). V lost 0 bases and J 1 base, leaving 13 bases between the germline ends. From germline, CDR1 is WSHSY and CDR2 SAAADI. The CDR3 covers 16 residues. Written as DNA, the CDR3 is TGCGCCAGCAGTGAGTCGAAATTAGCGGTGTCCTACGAGCAGTACTTC. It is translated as CASSESKLAVSYEQYF.

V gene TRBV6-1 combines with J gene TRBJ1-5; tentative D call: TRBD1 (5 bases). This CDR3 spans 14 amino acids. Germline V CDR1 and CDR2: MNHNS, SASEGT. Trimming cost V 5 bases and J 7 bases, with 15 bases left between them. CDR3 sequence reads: CASSSQGWGQPQHF. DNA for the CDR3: TGTGCCAGCAGTTCCCAGGGCTGGGGCCAGCCCCAGCATTTT.

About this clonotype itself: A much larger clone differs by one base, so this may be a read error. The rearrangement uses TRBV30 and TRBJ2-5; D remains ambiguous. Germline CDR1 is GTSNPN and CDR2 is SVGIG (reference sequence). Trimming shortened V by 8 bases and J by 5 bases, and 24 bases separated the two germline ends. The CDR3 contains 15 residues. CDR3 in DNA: TGTGCCGGAAGGAAGGGCCAGGTCACCCGGGAGACCCAGTACTTC. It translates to CAGRKGQVTRETQYF.

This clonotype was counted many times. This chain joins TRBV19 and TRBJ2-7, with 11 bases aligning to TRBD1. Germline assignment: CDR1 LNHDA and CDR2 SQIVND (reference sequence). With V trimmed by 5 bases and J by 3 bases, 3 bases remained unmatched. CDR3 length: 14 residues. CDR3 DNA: TGTGCCAGTAGTGCGGACAGGGGGCACTACGAGCAGTACTTC. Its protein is CASSADRGHYEQYF.

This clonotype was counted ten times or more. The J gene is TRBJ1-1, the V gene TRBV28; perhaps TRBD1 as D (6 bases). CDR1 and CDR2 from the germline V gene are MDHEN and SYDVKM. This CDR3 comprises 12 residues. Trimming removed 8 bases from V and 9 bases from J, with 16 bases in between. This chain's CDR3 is CASCQGTLQAFF. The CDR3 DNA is TGTGCCAGCTGCCAGGGGACCCTCCAAGCTTTCTTT.

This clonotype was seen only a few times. CDR3: CASTDRPNYEQYF. Here the CDR3 DNA reads TGTGCCAGCACCGACAGGCCGAACTACGAGCAGTACTTC. This chain uses TRBV6-2 or TRBV6-3 with TRBJ2-7; D may be TRBD1 (6 bases). CDR1 and CDR2 from the germline V gene are MNHEY and SVGEGT. V lost 7 bases and J 3 bases, leaving 13 bases between the germline ends. This CDR3 has 13 amino acids.

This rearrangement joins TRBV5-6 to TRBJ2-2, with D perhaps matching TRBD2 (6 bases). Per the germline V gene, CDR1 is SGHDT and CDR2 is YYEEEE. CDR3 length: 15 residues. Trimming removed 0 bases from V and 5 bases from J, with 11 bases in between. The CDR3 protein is CASSLVRLETGELFF. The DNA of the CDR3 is TGTGCCAGCAGCTTGGTTAGACTAGAAACCGGGGAGCTGTTTTTT.

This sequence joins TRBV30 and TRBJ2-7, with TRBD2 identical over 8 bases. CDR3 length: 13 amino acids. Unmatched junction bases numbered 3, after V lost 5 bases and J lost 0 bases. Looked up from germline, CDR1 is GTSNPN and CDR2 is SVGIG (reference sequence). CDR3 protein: CAWDLAGSYEQYF. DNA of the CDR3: TGTGCCTGGGATCTAGCGGGCTCCTACGAGCAGTACTTC.